This T cell receptor (beta chain) was observed in a study of cytomegalovirus exposure and HLA in healthy donors. As for this clone: Its antigen remains unknown.

This CDR3 region has 14 residues. Trimming at V came to 5 bases and at J to 6 bases, leaving 7 bases not matched to a gene. Germline assignment: CDR1 GTSNPN and CDR2 SVGIG (reference sequence). Primers: 60 Vbeta forward and 13 Jbeta reverse. Libraries were prepared by immunoSEQ multiplex PCR; TCRdb keeps only in-frame clonotypes and omits some of them. The top ten hold approximately 8% of the sample, which has about 160,000 clones, roughly 80% seen once. Study-wide results and caveats: Accurate HLA-A and HLA-B prediction from TCR beta sequences was reported for most subjects. It was confirmed in vitro that three of the CMV-associated chains were specific for CMV antigens. Sequence variants that were highly shared formed a cluster that was likely a sequencing artifact.

J is TRBJ2-1 and V is TRBV30; TRBD2 aligns across 10 bases. The receptor was derived from a male donor in good health and CMV-seropositive. Sequencing was carried out using PBMCs. Here the CDR3 reads CAWGGTSAFNEQFF. Here the CDR3 DNA reads TGTGCCTGGGGAGGGACTAGCGCGTTCAATGAGCAGTTCTTC.